Given below is one T cell receptor beta chain in context. Its target is unknown. CD8 cells regarded as naive lacked CD45RO, were positively chosen for CCR7, and omitted terminally differentiated effector memory CD45RA+ cells. This sample is part of a study of shared clonotypes between healthy human individuals. This CDR3 is 18 amino acids long. V dropped 6 bases and J dropped 3; count of bases not matched to a gene: 16. Germline loops: CDR1 MNHEY, CDR2 SMNVEV (reference sequence). Overall study results and limits: Owing to a small donor count, the genetic and exposure-history diversity represented was limited.

The authors split each subset's genomic DNA evenly across several immunoSEQ plates. The data were produced by immunoSEQ multiplex PCR, yet TCRdb's version contains in-frame clones alone and is incomplete. Seen here are 1.5 million to 2.5 million clones, approximately 94% observed once, and the top ten hold 0.9% to 1.5%. Material for sequencing was naive CD8+ T cells sorted from blood. The V gene is TRBV27, the J gene TRBJ2-7, with 11 bases identical to TRBD1. This sequence was found in a man between 18 and 29 years old in good health. The CDR3 loop reads CASSLIPITGTGGYEQYF. The CDR3 region has the DNA TGTGCCAGCAGCCTCATACCAATAACCGGGACAGGGGGCTACGAGCAGTACTTC.